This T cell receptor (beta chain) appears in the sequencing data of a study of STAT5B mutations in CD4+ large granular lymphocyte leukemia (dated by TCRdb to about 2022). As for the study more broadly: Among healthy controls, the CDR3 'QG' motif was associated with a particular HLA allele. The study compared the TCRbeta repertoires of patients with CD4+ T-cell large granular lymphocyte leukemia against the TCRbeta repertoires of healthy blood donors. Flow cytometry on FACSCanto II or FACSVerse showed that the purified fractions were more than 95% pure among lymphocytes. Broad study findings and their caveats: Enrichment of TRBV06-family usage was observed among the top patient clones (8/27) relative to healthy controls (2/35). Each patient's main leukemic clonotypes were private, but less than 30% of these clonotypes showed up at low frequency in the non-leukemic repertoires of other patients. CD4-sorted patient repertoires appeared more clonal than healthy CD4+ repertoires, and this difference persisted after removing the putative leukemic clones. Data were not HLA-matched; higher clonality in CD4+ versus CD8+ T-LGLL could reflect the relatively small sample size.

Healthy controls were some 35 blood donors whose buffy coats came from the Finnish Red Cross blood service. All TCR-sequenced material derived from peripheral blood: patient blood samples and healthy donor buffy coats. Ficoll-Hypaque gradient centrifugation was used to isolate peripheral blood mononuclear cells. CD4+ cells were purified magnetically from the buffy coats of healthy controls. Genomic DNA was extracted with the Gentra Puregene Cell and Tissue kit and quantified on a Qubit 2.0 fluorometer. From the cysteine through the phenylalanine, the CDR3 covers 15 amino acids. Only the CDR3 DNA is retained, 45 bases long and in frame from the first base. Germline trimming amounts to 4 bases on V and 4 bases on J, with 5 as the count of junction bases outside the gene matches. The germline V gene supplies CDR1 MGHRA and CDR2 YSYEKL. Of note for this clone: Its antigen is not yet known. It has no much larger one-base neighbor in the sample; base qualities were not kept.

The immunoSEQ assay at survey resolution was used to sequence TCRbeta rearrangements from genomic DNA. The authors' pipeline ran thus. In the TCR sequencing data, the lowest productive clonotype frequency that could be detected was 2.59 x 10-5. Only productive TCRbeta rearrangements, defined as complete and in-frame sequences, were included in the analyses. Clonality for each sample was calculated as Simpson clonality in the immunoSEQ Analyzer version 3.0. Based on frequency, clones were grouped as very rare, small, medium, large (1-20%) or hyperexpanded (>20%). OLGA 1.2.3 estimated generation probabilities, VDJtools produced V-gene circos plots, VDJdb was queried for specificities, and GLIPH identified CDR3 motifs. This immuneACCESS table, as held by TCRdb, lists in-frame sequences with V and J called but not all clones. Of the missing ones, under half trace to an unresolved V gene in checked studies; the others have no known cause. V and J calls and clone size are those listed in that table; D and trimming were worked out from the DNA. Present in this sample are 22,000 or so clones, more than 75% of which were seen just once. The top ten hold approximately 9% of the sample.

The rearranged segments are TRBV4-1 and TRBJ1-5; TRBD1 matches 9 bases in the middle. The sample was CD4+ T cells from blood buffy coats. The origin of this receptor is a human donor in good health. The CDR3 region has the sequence CASSPGTGKNQPQHF. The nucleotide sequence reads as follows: TGCGCCAGCAGCCCGGGGACAGGGAAGAATCAGCCCCAGCATTTT.